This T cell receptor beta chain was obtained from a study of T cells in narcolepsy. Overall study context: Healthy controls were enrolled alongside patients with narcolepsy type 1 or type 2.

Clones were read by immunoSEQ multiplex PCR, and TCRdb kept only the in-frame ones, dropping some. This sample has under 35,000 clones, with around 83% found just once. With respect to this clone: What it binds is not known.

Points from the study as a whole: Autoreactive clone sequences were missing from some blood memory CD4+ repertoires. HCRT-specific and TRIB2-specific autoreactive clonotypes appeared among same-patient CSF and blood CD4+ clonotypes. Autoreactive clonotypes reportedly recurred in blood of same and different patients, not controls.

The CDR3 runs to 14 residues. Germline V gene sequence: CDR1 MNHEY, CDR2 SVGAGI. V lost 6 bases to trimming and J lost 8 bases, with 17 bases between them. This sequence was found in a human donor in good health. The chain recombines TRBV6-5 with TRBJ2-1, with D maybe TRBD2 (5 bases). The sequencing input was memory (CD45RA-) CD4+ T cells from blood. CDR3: CASSRDVGGHEQFF. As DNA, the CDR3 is TGTGCCAGCAGCCGTGACGTAGGCGGGCATGAGCAGTTCTTC.